This T cell receptor beta chain derives from a study of cytotoxic CD8 clonotypes in ibrutinib-treated CLL. Study at large: Overall, some 25 responses were partial and 2 complete; following median 68 months, around 15 patients stayed remitted and about twelve progressed.

Germline CDR1 is MGHDK and CDR2 is SYGVNS. The V end was cut by 2 bases, the J end by 3 bases, with 5 bases between. The length of the CDR3 is 12 residues. This clone was seen ten or more times. The antigen remains undetermined. A 1 in 200,000 to 1 in 1 million T cell depth was the sequencing target. Assay used: immunoSEQ multiplex PCR; TCRdb lists only in-frame clones, some missing. The data show roughly 170,000 clones, with approximately 84% seen just once and under 5.5% held by the top ten. The study, taken as a whole, reports: Exceeding age-matched healthy donors, baseline clonality also tracked the counts of circulating CD8+ T cells. Under treatment, the uncommon public clonotypes either contracted or remained stable.

This clonotype was sampled from a human donor with chronic lymphocytic leukemia. This sample comprised PBMCs, obtained after 24 months of ibrutinib treatment. The rearrangement joins TRBV25-1 to TRBJ2-7; tentative D call: TRBD1 (5 bases). The CDR3 spells CASSEQGYEQYF. As DNA, the CDR3 is TGTGCCAGCAGTGAACAGGGCTACGAGCAGTACTTC.